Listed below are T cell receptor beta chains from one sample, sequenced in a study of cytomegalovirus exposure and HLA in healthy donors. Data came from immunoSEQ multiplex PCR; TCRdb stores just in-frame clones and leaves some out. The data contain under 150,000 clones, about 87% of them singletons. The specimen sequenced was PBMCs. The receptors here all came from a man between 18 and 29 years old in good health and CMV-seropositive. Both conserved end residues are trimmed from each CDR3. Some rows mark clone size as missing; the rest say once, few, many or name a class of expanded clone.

CDR3: ASSMPSGMQETQY
V: TRBV19
size: NA

CDR3: ASSPSVGLRDTEAF
V: TRBV18
size: NA

CDR3: ASSVGTLNNGYT
V: TRBV9
size: NA

CDR3: ASSPRRQSFGDTEAF
V: TRBV9
size: NA

CDR3: ASSLLILGNTIY
V: TRBV5-1
size: NA

CDR3: AISELRGGGNEQF
V: TRBV10-3
size: few

CDR3: ASSQEWGRGIDGYT
V: TRBV14
size: NA

CDR3: ASSLGRRMGTEAF
V: TRBV7-2
size: NA

CDR3: ASSIEQGAYEQY
V: TRBV19
size: NA

CDR3: ASSSRTAGNTIY
V: TRBV7-9
size: NA

CDR3: ASSLGKEDTQH
V: TRBV5-6
size: NA

CDR3: ASRTANQPQH
V: TRBV28
size: once

CDR3: ASSQDRGGYT
V: TRBV4-1
size: NA

CDR3: ASSLANRVGPEAF
V: TRBV5-4
size: NA

CDR3: ASSPTGTSSGAL
V: TRBV5-1
size: NA